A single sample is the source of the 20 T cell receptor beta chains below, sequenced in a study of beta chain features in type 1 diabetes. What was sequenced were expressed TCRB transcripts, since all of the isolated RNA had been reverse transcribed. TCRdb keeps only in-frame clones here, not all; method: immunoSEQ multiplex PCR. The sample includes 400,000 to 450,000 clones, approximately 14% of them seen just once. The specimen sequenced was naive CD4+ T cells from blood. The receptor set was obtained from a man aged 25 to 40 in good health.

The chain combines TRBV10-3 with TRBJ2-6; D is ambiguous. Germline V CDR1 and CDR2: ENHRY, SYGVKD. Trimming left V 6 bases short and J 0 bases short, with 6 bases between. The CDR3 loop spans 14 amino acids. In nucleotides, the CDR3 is TGTGCCATCAGGGCGGACTCTGGGGCCAACGTCCTGACTTTC. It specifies CAIRADSGANVLTF.

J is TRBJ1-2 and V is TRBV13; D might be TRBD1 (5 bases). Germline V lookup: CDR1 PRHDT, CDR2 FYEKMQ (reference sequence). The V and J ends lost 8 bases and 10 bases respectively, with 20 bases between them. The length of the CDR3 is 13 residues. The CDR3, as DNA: TGTGCCAGCGACCGACGGGACGGCCCAGACTACACCTTC. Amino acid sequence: CASDRRDGPDYTF.

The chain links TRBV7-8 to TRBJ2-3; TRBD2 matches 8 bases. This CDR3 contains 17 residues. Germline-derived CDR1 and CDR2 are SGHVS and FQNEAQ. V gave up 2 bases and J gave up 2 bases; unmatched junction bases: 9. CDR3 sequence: CASSLKWLAGLTDTQYF. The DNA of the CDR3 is TGTGCCAGCAGCTTAAAGTGGCTAGCGGGCCTCACAGATACGCAGTATTTT.

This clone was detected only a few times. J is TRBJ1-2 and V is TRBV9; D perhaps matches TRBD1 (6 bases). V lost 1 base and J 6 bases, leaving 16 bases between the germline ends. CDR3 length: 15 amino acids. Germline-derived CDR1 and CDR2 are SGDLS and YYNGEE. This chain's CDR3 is CASSVSGQSFDGYTF. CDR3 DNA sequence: TGTGCCAGCAGCGTATCTGGACAGAGTTTTGATGGCTACACCTTC.

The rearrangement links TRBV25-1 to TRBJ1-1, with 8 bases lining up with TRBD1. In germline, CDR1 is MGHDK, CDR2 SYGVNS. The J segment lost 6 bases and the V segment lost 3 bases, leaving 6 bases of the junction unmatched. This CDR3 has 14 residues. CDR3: CASSDPGGFAEAFF. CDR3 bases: TGTGCCAGCAGTGACCCAGGGGGCTTCGCTGAAGCTTTCTTT.

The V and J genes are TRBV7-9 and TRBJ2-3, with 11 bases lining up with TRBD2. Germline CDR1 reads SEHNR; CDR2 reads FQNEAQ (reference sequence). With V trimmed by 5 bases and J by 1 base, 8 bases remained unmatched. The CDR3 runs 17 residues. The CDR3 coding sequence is TGTGCCAGCAGCCCCACCGGGACTAGCGGCCGCACAGATACGCAGTATTTT. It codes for CASSPTGTSGRTDTQYF.

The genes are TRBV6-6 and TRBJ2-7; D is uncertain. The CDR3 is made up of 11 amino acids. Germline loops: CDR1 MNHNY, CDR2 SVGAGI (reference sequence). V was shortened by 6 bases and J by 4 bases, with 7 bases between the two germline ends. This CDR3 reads CASRDGYEQYV. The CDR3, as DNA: TGTGCCAGCAGGGACGGTTACGAGCAGTACGTC.

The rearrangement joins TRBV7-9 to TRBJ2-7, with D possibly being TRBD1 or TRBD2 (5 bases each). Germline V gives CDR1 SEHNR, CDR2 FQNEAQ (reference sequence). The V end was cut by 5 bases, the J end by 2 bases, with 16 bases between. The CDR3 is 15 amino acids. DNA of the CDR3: TGTGCCAGCAGCACGGCCGGGACCTTTACCTACGAGCAGTACTTC. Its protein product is CASSTAGTFTYEQYF.

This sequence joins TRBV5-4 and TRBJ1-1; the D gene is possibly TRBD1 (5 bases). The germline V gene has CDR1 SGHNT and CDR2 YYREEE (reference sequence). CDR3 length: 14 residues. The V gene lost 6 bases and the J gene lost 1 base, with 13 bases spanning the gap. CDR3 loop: CASTFVQGNTEAFF. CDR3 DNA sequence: TGTGCCAGCACCTTCGTGCAGGGGAACACTGAAGCTTTCTTT.

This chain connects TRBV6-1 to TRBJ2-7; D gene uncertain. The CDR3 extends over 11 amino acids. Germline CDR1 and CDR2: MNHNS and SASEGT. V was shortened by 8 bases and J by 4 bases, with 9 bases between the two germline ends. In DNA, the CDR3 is TGTGCCAGCTCAGCCCGTTACGAGCAGTACTTC. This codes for CASSARYEQYF.

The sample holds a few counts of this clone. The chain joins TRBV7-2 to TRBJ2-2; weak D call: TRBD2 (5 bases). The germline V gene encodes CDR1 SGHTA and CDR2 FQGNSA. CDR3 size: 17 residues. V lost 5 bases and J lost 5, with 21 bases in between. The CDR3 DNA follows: TGTGCCAGCAGCGAAAATCTGCTACTAGGCTTTACCGGGGAGCTGTTTTTT. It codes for CASSENLLLGFTGELFF. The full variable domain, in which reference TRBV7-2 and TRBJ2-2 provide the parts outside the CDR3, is GAGVSQSPSNKVTEKGKDVELRCDPISGHTALYWYRQSLGQGLEFLIYFQGNSAPDKSGLPSDRFSAERTGGSVSTLTIQRTQQEDSAVYLCASSENLLLGFTGELFFGEGSRLTVL.

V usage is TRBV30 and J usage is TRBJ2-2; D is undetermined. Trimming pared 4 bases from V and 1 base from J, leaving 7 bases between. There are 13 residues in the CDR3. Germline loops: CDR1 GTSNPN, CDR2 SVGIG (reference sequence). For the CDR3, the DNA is TGTGCCTGGAACCTGATGAACACCGGGGAGCTGTTTTTT. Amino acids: CAWNLMNTGELFF.

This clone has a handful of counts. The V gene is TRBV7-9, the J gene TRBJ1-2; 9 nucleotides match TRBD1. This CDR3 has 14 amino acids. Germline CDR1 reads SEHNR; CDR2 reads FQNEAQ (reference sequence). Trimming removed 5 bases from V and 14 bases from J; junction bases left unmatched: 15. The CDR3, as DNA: TGTGCCAGCAGCCAAGGGGGACAGGGAAATTATCGAACCTTC. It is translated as CASSQGGQGNYRTF.

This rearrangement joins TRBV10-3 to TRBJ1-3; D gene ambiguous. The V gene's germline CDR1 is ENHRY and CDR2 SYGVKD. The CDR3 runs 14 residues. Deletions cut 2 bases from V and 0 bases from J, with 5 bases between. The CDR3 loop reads CAISEGFSGNTIYF. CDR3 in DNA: TGTGCCATCAGTGAGGGGTTCTCTGGAAACACCATATATTTT.

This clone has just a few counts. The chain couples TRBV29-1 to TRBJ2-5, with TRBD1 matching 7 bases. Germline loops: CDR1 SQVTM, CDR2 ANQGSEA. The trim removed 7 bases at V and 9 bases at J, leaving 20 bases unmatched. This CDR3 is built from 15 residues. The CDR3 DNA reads TGCAGCGGCCCCCAAGCCGGGACAGTGGACGCGGCCCAGTACTTC. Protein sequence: CSGPQAGTVDAAQYF.

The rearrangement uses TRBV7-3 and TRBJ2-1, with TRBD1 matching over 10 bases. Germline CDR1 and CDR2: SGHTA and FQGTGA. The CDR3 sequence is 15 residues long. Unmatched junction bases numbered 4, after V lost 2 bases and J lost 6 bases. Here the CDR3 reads CASSLGTGAINEQFF. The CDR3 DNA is TGTGCCAGCAGCTTAGGGACAGGGGCAATCAATGAGCAGTTCTTC.

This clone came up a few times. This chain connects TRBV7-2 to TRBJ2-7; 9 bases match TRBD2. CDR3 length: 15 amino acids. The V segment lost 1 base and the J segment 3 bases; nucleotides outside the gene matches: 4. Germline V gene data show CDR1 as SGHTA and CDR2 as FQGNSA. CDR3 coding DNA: TGTGCCAGCAGCTTAGATGCTAGCGGGAACTACGAGCAGTACGTC. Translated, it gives CASSLDASGNYEQYV.

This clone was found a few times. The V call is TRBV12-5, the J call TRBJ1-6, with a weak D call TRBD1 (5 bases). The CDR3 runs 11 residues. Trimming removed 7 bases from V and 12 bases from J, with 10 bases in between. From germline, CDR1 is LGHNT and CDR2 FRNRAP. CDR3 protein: CASVQGQPLHF. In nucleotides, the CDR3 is TGTGCTAGTGTTCAGGGTCAACCCCTCCACTTT.

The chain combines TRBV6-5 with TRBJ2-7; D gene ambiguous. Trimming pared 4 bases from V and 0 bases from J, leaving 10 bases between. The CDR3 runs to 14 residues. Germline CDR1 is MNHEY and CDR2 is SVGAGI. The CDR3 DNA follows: TGTGCCAGCAGTTCCAGACTGAGCTCCTACGAGCAGTACGTC. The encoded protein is CASSSRLSSYEQYV.

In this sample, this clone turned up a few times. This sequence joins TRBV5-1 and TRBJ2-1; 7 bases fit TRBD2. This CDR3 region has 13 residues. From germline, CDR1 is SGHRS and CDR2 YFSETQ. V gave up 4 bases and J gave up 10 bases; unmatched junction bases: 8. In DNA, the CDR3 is TGCGCCAGCAGCCCCCGGACTAGTGAAGAGCAGTTCTTC. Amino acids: CASSPRTSEEQFF.